The rows below give T cell receptor beta chains drawn from one sample of a study of T-cell memory formation after mild COVID-19. TCRdb called the 5' RACE reads again in MiXCR, with one record for every CDR3 protein. Of a few hundred thousand distinct CDR3 sequences detected, approximately 24% appear once; the ten largest clones hold roughly 9.7%. The sequencing input was PBMCs or a T cell subset sorted from them (not recorded which). These receptor sequences come from an adult woman who had mild COVID-19 (a few samples of this study predate the infection). Cell type and time point are not known. Both conserved end residues are trimmed from each CDR3.

TRBV30	TRBJ2-7	AWSVGSYEQY
TRBV5-1	TRBJ1-1	ASSSDVRDRAF
TRBV27	TRBJ2-5	ASGLQLGEETQY
TRBV7-7	TRBJ2-1	ASSSTSSPEQF
TRBV24-1	TRBJ2-1	ATSTGLAGYNEQF
TRBV6-5	TRBJ1-5	ASSYGGYNQPQH
TRBV12-3/TRBV12-4	TRBJ1-4	ASSFGVRRGIEKLF
TRBV7-4	TRBJ1-5	ASSLVTEPFLPQPQH
TRBV12-3/TRBV12-4	TRBJ1-1	ASSSGTEAF
TRBV7-2	TRBJ1-2	ASSSWDRGRNYGYT
TRBV6-5	TRBJ1-2	ASSYRGPTGTVSDGYT
TRBV12-3/TRBV12-4	TRBJ2-3	ASSKDYPSTDTQY
TRBV24-1	TRBJ2-2	ATSYRRTLNTGELF